This T cell receptor beta chain is drawn from a study of blood T cell repertoires in COVID-19. Study-level information: PBMCs, B-cell-depleted T cells, or T cells were the source of the cDNA or gDNA that made up the material.

Original handling: Reference gene primer amplification yielded estimated nucleated cell counts. Libraries were prepared by immunoSEQ multiplex PCR; TCRdb keeps only in-frame clonotypes and omits some of them. That table supplies the V and J calls and clone size; D and trimming were determined from the DNA. This repertoire shows 120,000 to 150,000 clones, more than 70% found once; its top ten account for about 1.5%. Sequencing was performed on peripheral blood. The TCR originated in a human donor in a cohort sampled during active COVID-19.

DNA of the CDR3: TGTGCCAGCAGCCTAGGATCAGACACAGATACGCAGTATTTT. Its protein product is CASSLGSDTDTQYF. V usage is TRBV5-6 and J usage is TRBJ2-3; no clear D gene. V lost 4 bases, J lost 2 bases, and 11 bases lay in between. Germline CDR1 and CDR2: SGHDT and YYEEEE. There are 14 residues in the CDR3.